The sequence of this TCR beta chain was determined in a study of shared clonotypes between healthy human individuals. Study as a whole: The study used three CD4 naive, three CD4 memory, two CD8 naive and one CD8 memory plate per donor.

Regarding this clone: Its target is not known.

The CDR3 is 15 residues long. J gave up 0 bases and V 6 bases, and 6 bases lay outside the gene matches. CDR1 is MNHEY and CDR2 is SVGAGI in the germline V gene. Profiling relied on immunoSEQ multiplex PCR, and the TCRdb table lists in-frame clones only, not all of them. The data show about 710,000 clones, 55% to 80% seen once. Study-wide points: Around 5% was the fraction of naive CD4 clonotypes found shared across several donors. Sorted-subset samples were not fully sequenced, rarefaction indicated. Clonotype sharing among donors was expected to depend on sequencing depth.

The source is a woman in her twenties or thirties in good health. J is TRBJ2-7 and V is TRBV6-5, with 9 nucleotides matching TRBD1. The sample consisted of memory CD4+ T cells sorted from blood. As to subset: CD45RA-negative fraction. CDR3: CASSPGQGTSYEQYF. The CDR3, as DNA: TGTGCCAGCAGCCCGGGACAGGGAACCTCCTACGAGCAGTACTTC.